The clone carrying this T cell receptor (beta chain) was counted once. Assay used: immunoSEQ multiplex PCR; TCRdb lists only in-frame clones, some missing. The sample shows about 79,000 clones, over 85% of them seen only once. This sample was taken from a study of T cell changes during pregnancy in multiple sclerosis. Trimming cost V 3 bases and J 2 bases, with 11 bases left between them. In germline, CDR1 is SGHDN, CDR2 FVKESK. There are 14 residues in the CDR3. The sample was peripheral blood, taken in the second trimester of pregnancy. The source is a female donor in good health, enrolled as a control in a pregnancy study. The chain is built from TRBV14 and TRBJ2-7, with D uncertain. CDR3 sequence (DNA): TGTGCCAGCAGCCAGAGAGAGGTACCCTACGAGCAGTACTTC. Amino acid sequence: CASSQREVPYEQYF.